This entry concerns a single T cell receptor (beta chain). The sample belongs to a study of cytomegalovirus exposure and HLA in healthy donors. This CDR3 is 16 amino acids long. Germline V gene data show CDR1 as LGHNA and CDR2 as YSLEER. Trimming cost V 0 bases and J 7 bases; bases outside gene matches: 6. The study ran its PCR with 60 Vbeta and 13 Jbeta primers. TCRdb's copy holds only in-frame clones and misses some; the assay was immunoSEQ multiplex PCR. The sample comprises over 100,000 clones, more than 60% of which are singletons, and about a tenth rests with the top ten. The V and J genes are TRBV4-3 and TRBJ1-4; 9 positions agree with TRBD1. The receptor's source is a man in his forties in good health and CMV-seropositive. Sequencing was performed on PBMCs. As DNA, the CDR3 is TGCGCCAGCAGCCAAGACTCCGGGACAGGGAGTGAAAAACTGTTTTTT. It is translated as CASSQDSGTGSEKLFF.